The present entry profiles one T cell receptor beta chain with its context. The data are from a study of blood T cell repertoires in COVID-19. Background on the study: COVID-19 samples from acute and convalescent phases originated in the United States, Italy and Spain.

Clones were sequenced by immunoSEQ multiplex PCR, and TCRdb holds only the in-frame ones, with some missing. The sample has about 220,000 clones, approximately 78% seen once. The ends were cut back, 5 bases at V and 5 bases at J, with 12 bases in the middle. CDR3 size: 13 residues. Germline-derived CDR1 and CDR2 are SGHVS and FNYEAQ. The source is a woman older than 75 with COVID-19, enrolled during active disease. The sequenced material came from peripheral blood. V and J are TRBV7-6 and TRBJ1-1; D possibly corresponds to TRBD1 (5 bases). The CDR3 sequence: CASSTGDWTEAFF. DNA for the CDR3: TGTGCCAGCAGCACAGGAGATTGGACTGAAGCTTTCTTT.